This T cell receptor beta chain derives from a study of blood T cell repertoires in COVID-19. Turning to the study itself: The United States, Italy and Spain supplied acute and convalescent COVID-19 samples.

Trimming cost V 2 bases and J 0 bases, with 11 bases left between them. CDR1 is MNHEY and CDR2 is SVGAGI in the germline V gene. CDR3 length: 16 amino acids. Per the original methods: Reference gene primer amplification gave nucleated cell count estimates. Repertoires were generated with immunoSEQ multiplex PCR, while TCRdb's copy carries only in-frame clones and drops some. V and J calls and clone size are given by that table; D and trimming were obtained from the DNA. The sample carries about 180,000 clones, approximately 89% recorded once. The sequencing sample was made of peripheral blood. The receptor comes from a man in his forties with active or convalescent COVID-19. The chain has TRBV6-5 and TRBJ2-1, with a tentative D call TRBD1 (5 bases). The CDR3 bases are TGTGCCAGCAGTTACCTGACAGAAAGCTCCTACAATGAGCAGTTCTTC. Translating it yields CASSYLTESSYNEQFF.